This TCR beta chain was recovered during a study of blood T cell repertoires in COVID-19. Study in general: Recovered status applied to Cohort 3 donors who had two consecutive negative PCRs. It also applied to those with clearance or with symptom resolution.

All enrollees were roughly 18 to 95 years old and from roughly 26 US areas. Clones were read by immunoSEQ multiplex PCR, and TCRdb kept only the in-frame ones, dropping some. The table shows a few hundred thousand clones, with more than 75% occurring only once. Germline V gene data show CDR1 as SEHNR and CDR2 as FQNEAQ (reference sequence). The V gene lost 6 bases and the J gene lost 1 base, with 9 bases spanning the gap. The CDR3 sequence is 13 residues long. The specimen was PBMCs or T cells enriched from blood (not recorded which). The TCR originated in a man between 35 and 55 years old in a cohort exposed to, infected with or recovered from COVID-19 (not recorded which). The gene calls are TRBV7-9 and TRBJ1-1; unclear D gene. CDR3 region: CASSSGKNTEAFF. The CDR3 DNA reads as TGTGCCAGCAGTTCCGGGAAGAACACTGAAGCTTTCTTT. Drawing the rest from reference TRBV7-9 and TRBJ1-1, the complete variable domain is DTGVSQNPRHKITKRGQNVTFRCDPISEHNRLYWYRQTLGQGPEFLTYFQNEAQLEKSRLLSDRFSAERPKGSFSTLEIQRTEQGDSAMYLCASSSGKNTEAFFGQGTRLTVV.